The following is a T cell receptor (beta chain) sequence with its context. Its antigen specificity is not known. No per-base quality is available; no much larger clone lies one base away. This sample was taken from a study of T cells in localized non-small cell lung cancer (dated by TCRdb to about 2020). About the full investigation: The study analyzed T cell repertoires of 200 to 250 early-stage NSCLC patients, comparing tumors and uninvolved tumor-adjacent lungs. The cohort consisted of 200 to 250 treatment-naive NSCLC patients whose localized lung tumors had been resected. NSCLC patients had a mean age of around 66 years, and around 140 were male and 107 female.

At diagnosis, tumor, uninvolved tumor-adjacent lung and peripheral blood were collected and then preserved as a mix of FFPE and fresh-frozen material. For TCR repertoire profiling, blood samples were analyzed in the form of peripheral blood mononuclear cells. The investigation overall reported the following: Uninvolved tumor-adjacent lung showed the highest T cell clonality, higher than tumor, which suggests more focused antigenic responses in the uninvolved tumor-adjacent lung. Multi-region tumor sequencing was not performed, so intratumor heterogeneity could not be excluded. A median of 57 of the top 100 tumor clones were detected in paired uninvolved adjacent lung, and around 30 of these tumor clones were also found among the top 100 clones of the paired uninvolved adjacent lung. Because the study design was exploratory, TCR variables were selected using unadjusted p-values without false-discovery rate correction. Higher T cell density in blood was associated with longer overall survival, whereas higher clonality in adjacent lung was associated with shorter survival.

The immunoSEQ Assay was used to sequence TCR beta CDR3 regions from DNA. The paper's data handling went like this. T cell density was computed as TCR beta template counts normalized to usable DNA estimated by amplifying housekeeping genes. Richness was estimated using the preseqR package, with extrapolation to 400,000 templates for PBMC samples and to 120,000 templates for tissue samples. Clonality was defined by subtracting Pielou's evenness from one. To identify tissue-enriched TCRs, differential abundance testing was run on productive amino-acid clonotypes with a minimum total count of 5 and an alpha of 0.1. Repertoire overlap between compartments was quantified with the Jaccard Index and Morisita Overlap Index. GLIPH grouped TCR beta CDR3s together with public tetramer-defined viral CDR3s, and a viral motif had to include at least three viral sequences and show V-gene enrichment. The source is immuneACCESS, and TCRdb retained only in-frame sequences with V and J called. Part of the clones is not carried over; for the studies checked, unresolved V genes explain less than half of this, and the remainder is unexplained. V and J calls and clone size follow that table, whereas D and trimming were derived from the DNA. Present in this sample are 20,000 to 30,000 clones, around 86% of which were seen just once. Together, the top ten hold 4.1% of the sample.

CDR1 and CDR2 are drawn from the germline V gene: SGDLS, YYNGEE. Inclusive of the bounding cysteine and phenylalanine, the CDR3 is 18 residues long. The kept DNA is CDR3 alone, 54 bases in frame from the first base. From V the trimming removes 9 bases and from J it removes 3 bases, while the gene matches leave 22 bases of the junction unaccounted for. The TCR sequence derives from a woman between 35 and 75 years old with stage I lung adenocarcinoma. The rearrangement combines TRBV9 with TRBJ2-7; 9 junctional bases match TRBD2. Specimen: peripheral blood, collected before any cancer treatment. The sequence in DNA is TGTGCCACCGCATATAGGGTAGCGGGGGACCTAACTCTCTACGAGCAGTACTTC. Translated, it gives CATAYRVAGDLTLYEQYF. Joined to the reference TRBV9 and TRBJ2-7 proteins, this CDR3 gives the full variable domain: DSGVTQTPKHLITATGQRVTLRCSPRSGDLSVYWYQQSLDQGLQFLIQYYNGEERAKGNILERFSAQQFPDLHSELNLSSLELGDSALYFCATAYRVAGDLTLYEQYFGPGTRLTVT.